This TCR beta chain was identified in a study of beta chain features in type 1 diabetes. At the level of the study: Over all samples combined, 107,917,701 sorted cells were examined.

Germline lookup yields CDR1 SGHVS and CDR2 FQNEAQ. CDR3 length: 15 residues. V lost 2 bases and J 0 bases, leaving 10 bases between the germline ends. Reverse transcription of all isolated RNA meant that expressed TCRB transcripts were sequenced. Clones were sequenced by immunoSEQ multiplex PCR, and TCRdb holds only the in-frame ones, with some missing. This sample carries more than 150,000 clones, about an eighth of them seen once, and the ten largest clones take 0.62%. A heparinised blood draw that averaged roughly 110 mL was obtained once from each donor. This clone was seen a handful of times. This sequence originates from a woman between 18 and 29 years old in good health. Sequenced sample: central memory CD4+ T cells from blood. The chain links TRBV7-8 to TRBJ1-1, with D unclear. CDR3 bases: TGTGCCAGCAGCTTAAGAGGCAGAATGAACACTGAAGCTTTCTTT. As protein: CASSLRGRMNTEAFF.